This T cell receptor (beta chain) was captured by sequencing in a study of shared clonotypes between healthy human individuals. Using immunoSEQ multiplex PCR, the repertoire was profiled, and TCRdb retains in-frame clones only, with some absent. The sample shows some 1.5 million clones, around 98% of them seen only once. Germline CDR1 is SGHAT and CDR2 is FQNNGV. CDR3 length: 14 residues. Trimming took off 7 bases at V and 4 bases at J, with 16 bases between the two ends. This TCR came from a man younger than 45 in good health. This sequence joins TRBV11-2 and TRBJ1-1; D is unclear. Input material: naive CD4+ T cells sorted from blood. Sample subset: CD45RA+ positively selected. The DNA of the CDR3 is TGTGCCAGCACCTACCCCCGGAGGAGCACTGAAGCTTTCTTT. Translating gives CASTYPRRSTEAFF.